This T cell receptor (beta chain) came from a study of graft-versus-host responses after intestinal transplantation (dated by TCRdb to the early 2020s). With regard to the full study: Recipients received multivisceral, liver-intestinal, or isolated intestinal transplants. Anti-thymocyte globulin induction was given to all recipients, followed by maintenance tacrolimus and steroids for two to four years. After intestinal transplantation, graft-versus-host and host-versus-graft alloreactive T cell clones were followed in the graft, circulation and bone marrow using bulk TCR-beta CDR3 sequencing. To identify alloreactive clones, pre-transplant mixed lymphocyte reaction products were sequenced and compared with unstimulated pre-transplant donor and recipient T cells. Of the 20 to 30 intestinal transplant recipients enrolled in the cohort, one of whom was a retransplant, 3 patients without pretransplant specimens were excluded. Donor T cell macrochimerism was defined as a peak of at least 4% donor T cells among recipient peripheral blood mononuclear cells. Samples from a few later patients were sequenced in-house on an Illumina MiSeq with MiXCR processing rather than by the commercial service.

As to this clone: Its antigen has not been determined. There are no base qualities to consult, and no much larger clone falls within one base.

From cysteine to phenylalanine, the CDR3 is 14 amino acids long. Of the read, only the CDR3 DNA is kept; its 42 bases are in frame from base 1. V lost 6 bases and J lost 1 base, and the count of bases not matched to a germline gene is 2. The germline V gene (reference sequence) yields LNHDA for CDR1 and SQIVND for CDR2. Library preparation was by the immunoSEQ multiplex PCR assay. Adaptive Biotechnologies carried out high-throughput TCR-beta CDR3 sequencing of genomic DNA for most patients. On the authors' methods: TCR sequencing data for some 17 patients were retrieved from Adaptive's ImmunoSEQ software; a few other patients were processed with MiXCR and VDJtools. CDR3 nucleotide sequences shared between donor and recipient were removed because the origin of such sequences could not be assigned. Alloreactive clones required at least 2-fold expansion over unstimulated cells and minimum CFSE-low frequency of 0.002% (template counts) or 0.001% (read counts). A clone was considered mappable if detected in the sequenced pre-transplant spleen, lymph node, or MLR CFSE-low populations of the donor or recipient. The cumulative frequency of alloreactive clones was calculated as a percentage of all sequences, weighted by copy number. In TCRdb, the immuneACCESS table is reduced to in-frame sequences with V and J assigned. These tables do not hold every clone; where another copy was compared, an unresolved V gene accounts for under half, and the others remain unexplained. V, J and clone size derive from that table, while D and trimming were established from the DNA sequence. Here the sample has fewer than 75,000 clones; 70% to 90% occur a single time. Less than 2% of the sample belongs to the ten largest clones.

In the first month after transplant, blood samples were collected up to 4 times, and after that at least monthly when available. The investigation overall reported the following: Peak levels of circulating GvH clones were associated with declines in HvG clones early after transplant. GvH clones were found in recipient bone marrow, and some of the GvH clones appeared earlier in ileal mucosa or blood, which is consistent with an intestinal mucosal origin. Conclusions were limited by the relatively low number and heterogeneity of intestinal transplant patients. Patients with donor T cell macrochimerism had high GvH to HvG T cell clonal ratios in their allografts.

The source of this sequence is a human patient who received an intestinal transplant, so some T cells may come from the graft donor. Source: PBMCs, taken 26 days after transplant. The rearranged segments are TRBV19 and TRBJ2-3, with 9 junctional bases fitting TRBD1. The DNA sequence is as follows: TGTGCCAGTAGCGACAGGGGGGGCACAGATACGCAGTATTTT. This is translated as CASSDRGGTDTQYF.